This paragraph covers one T cell receptor (beta chain) sequence. V was pared by 1 base and J by 2 bases, with 7 bases between. Germline V gene sequence: CDR1 LGHDT, CDR2 YNNKEL (reference sequence). The CDR3 runs 14 residues. This entry comes from a study of T cell responses to AZD1222 COVID-19 vaccine. The overall study: Analysis merged second doses at about 4 or about 12 weeks.

The protocol was immunoSEQ multiplex PCR, while the TCRdb copy is restricted to in-frame clones and leaves out a portion. The top ten hold 1.4% of the sample, which has around 160,000 clones, over 75% seen once. The sequence came from an adult in good health. This chain connects TRBV3-1 (or the pseudogene TRBV3-2) to TRBJ2-3; D not certain. Sequences were derived from peripheral blood, sampled on day 0 of AZD1222 vaccination. CDR3 bases: TGTGCCAGCAGCCAAGTGTCCTTCACAGATACGCAGTATTTT. Encoded protein: CASSQVSFTDTQYF.